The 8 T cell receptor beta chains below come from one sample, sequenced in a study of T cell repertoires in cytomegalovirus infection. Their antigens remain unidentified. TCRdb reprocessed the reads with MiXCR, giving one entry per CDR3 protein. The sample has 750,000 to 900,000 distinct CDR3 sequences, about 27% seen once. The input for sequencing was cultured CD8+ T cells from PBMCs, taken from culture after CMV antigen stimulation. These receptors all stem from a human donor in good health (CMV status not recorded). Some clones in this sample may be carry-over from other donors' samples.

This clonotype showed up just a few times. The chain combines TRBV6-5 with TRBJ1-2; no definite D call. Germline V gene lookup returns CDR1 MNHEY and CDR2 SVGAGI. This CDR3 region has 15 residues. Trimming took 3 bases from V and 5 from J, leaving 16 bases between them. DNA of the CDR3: TGTGCCAGCAGTTATCTCCCCGCCCGAGGTTATGGCTACACCTTC. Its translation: CASSYLPARGYGYTF.

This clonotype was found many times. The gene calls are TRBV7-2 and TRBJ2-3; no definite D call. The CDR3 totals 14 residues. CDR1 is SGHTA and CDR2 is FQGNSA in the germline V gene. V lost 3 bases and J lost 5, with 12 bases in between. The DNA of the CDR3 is TGTGCCAGCAGCTTCGCTTATAAGCAAGATACGCAGTATTTT. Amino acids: CASSFAYKQDTQYF.

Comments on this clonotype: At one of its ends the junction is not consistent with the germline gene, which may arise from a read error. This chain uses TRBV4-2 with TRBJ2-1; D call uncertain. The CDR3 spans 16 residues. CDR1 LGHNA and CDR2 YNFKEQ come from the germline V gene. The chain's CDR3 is CASSQEALTYIDEQFF. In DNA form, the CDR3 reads TGTGCCAGCAGTCAAGAGGCACTAACCTATATCGATGAGCAGTTCTTC.

CDR3 protein: CASSHLGTVNTGELFF. CDR3 in DNA: TGTGCCAGCAGTCACCTAGGGACGGTGAACACCGGGGAGCTGTTTTTT. This chain connects TRBV27 to TRBJ2-2, with D tentatively TRBD1 or TRBD2 (5 bases each). Per germline, CDR1 MNHEY and CDR2 SMNVEV (reference sequence). The V end was cut by 5 bases, the J end by 1 base, with 14 bases between. This CDR3 contains 16 residues.

Here the CDR3 DNA reads TGTGCCAGCAGCCCGGAGGGACAGGTCAGGTCTAACTATGGCTACACCTTC. Translating gives CASSPEGQVRSNYGYTF. V usage is TRBV5-5 and J usage is TRBJ1-2, with TRBD1 matching 8 bases. The ends lost 4 bases at V and 0 bases at J; junction bases unmatched: 11. Germline V gives CDR1 SGHKS, CDR2 YYEKEE (reference sequence). This CDR3 comprises 17 residues.

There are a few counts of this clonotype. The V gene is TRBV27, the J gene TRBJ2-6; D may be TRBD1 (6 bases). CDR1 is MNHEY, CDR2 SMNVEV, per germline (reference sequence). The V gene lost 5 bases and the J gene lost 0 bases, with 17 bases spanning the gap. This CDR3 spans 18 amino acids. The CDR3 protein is CASSTSGTFRSGANVLTF. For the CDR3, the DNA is TGTGCCAGCAGTACCTCAGGGACATTCCGCTCTGGGGCCAACGTCCTGACTTTC.

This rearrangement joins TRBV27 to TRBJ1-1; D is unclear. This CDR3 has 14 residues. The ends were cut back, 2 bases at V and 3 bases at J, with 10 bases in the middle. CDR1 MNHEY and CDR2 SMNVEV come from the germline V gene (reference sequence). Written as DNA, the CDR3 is TGTGCCAGCAGTTTAGCGAACCCGCACACTGAAGCTTTCTTT. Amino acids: CASSLANPHTEAFF.

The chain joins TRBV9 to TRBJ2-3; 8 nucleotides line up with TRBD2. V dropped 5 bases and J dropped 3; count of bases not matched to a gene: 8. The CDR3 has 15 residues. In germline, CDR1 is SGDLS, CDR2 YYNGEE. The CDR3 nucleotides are TGTGCCAGCAGTCTAAGCGGGGGTCAGACAGATACGCAGTATTTT. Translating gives CASSLSGGQTDTQYF.